This is a list of T cell receptor beta chains from one sample in a study of blood T cell repertoires in COVID-19. The assay was immunoSEQ multiplex PCR, and TCRdb's table has in-frame clones only and misses some. The sample contains some 70,000 clones, roughly 81% of which appear only once. What was sequenced was peripheral blood. Source of these receptors: a woman in her 70s with acute or convalescent COVID-19. The CDR3 runs from the conserved cysteine through the conserved F or W. Each record gives: CDR3 protein, CDR3 DNA, J gene, D gene, clone size, V gene. D genes are given only for firm matches. Not all rows give a size; the values are once, few, many and, for expanded clones, a class.

CDR3 protein: CATSLGGANTGELFF; CDR3 DNA: TGTGCCACGTCCCTAGGAGGGGCGAACACCGGGGAGCTGTTTTTT; J gene: TRBJ2-2; D gene: .; clone size: .; V gene: TRBV28
CDR3 protein: CASSLDRITSHSGYTF; CDR3 DNA: TGTGCCAGCAGCTTAGATCGTATTACCTCCCACTCTGGCTACACCTTC; J gene: TRBJ1-2; D gene: .; clone size: .; V gene: TRBV11-3
CDR3 protein: CAISEDSSVNNEQFF; CDR3 DNA: TGTGCCATCAGTGAGGACTCATCGGTCAATAATGAGCAGTTCTTC; J gene: TRBJ2-1; D gene: .; clone size: .; V gene: TRBV10-3
CDR3 protein: CASSVTGYYGYTF; CDR3 DNA: TGCGCCAGCAGCGTTACAGGTTACTATGGCTACACCTTC; J gene: TRBJ1-2; D gene: .; clone size: .; V gene: TRBV5-1
CDR3 protein: CASSADTNTEAFF; CDR3 DNA: TGTGCCAGCAGCGCGGACACGAACACTGAAGCTTTCTTT; J gene: TRBJ1-1; D gene: .; clone size: .; V gene: TRBV7-6
CDR3 protein: CASSLEGGISQPQHF; CDR3 DNA: TGTGCCAGCAGCTTAGAGGGAGGGATAAGTCAGCCCCAGCATTTT; J gene: TRBJ1-5; D gene: .; clone size: once; V gene: TRBV7-9
CDR3 protein: CASSFLGQNSEKLFF; CDR3 DNA: TGTGCCAGCAGTTTCCTGGGACAGAATAGTGAAAAACTGTTTTTT; J gene: TRBJ1-4; D gene: TRBD1; clone size: .; V gene: TRBV2
CDR3 protein: CASTRGQPPEQFF; CDR3 DNA: TGTGCCAGTACCAGGGGTCAACCTCCCGAGCAGTTCTTC; J gene: TRBJ2-1; D gene: .; clone size: .; V gene: TRBV19
CDR3 protein: CASSGGGTEQHF; CDR3 DNA: TGCGCCAGCAGCGGCGGGGGCACCGAGCAGCATTTT; J gene: TRBJ1-5; D gene: .; clone size: .; V gene: TRBV5-1
CDR3 protein: CASTPGFLQYF; CDR3 DNA: TGTGCCAGCACACCAGGCTTCTTGCAGTACTTC; J gene: TRBJ2-7; D gene: .; clone size: .; V gene: TRBV6-5
CDR3 protein: CASSLTGLGSPLHF; CDR3 DNA: TGTGCCAGCAGTTTAACAGGGCTCGGTTCACCCCTCCACTTT; J gene: TRBJ1-6; D gene: .; clone size: .; V gene: TRBV27
CDR3 protein: CASSLGDRAWEQYF; CDR3 DNA: TGTGCCAGCAGCTTAGGTGACAGGGCGTGGGAGCAGTACTTC; J gene: TRBJ2-7; D gene: TRBD1; clone size: few; V gene: TRBV7-9
CDR3 protein: CASSLASTSFEQYF; CDR3 DNA: TGCGCCAGCAGCTTGGCCTCTACTAGTTTCGAGCAGTACTTC; J gene: TRBJ2-7; D gene: .; clone size: few; V gene: TRBV5-1
CDR3 protein: CASSTAGGPLDTQYF; CDR3 DNA: TGTGCCAGCAGTACAGCGGGAGGGCCTCTGGATACGCAGTATTTT; J gene: TRBJ2-3; D gene: TRBD2; clone size: .; V gene: TRBV6-5
CDR3 protein: CASSLTGAENTEAFF; CDR3 DNA: TGCGCCAGCAGCTTAACAGGGGCAGAGAACACTGAAGCTTTCTTT; J gene: TRBJ1-1; D gene: TRBD1; clone size: .; V gene: TRBV5-1
CDR3 protein: CASSQDGRGVSGELFF; CDR3 DNA: TGTGCCAGCAGCCAAGATGGGCGGGGCGTAAGCGGGGAGCTGTTTTTT; J gene: TRBJ2-2; D gene: .; clone size: .; V gene: TRBV4-2
CDR3 protein: CASSIGVRGYTF; CDR3 DNA: TGTGCCAGCAGCATAGGGGTGCGGGGCTACACCTTC; J gene: TRBJ1-2; D gene: .; clone size: many; V gene: TRBV13
CDR3 protein: CASRPEVKATYEQYF; CDR3 DNA: TGTGCCAGCAGGCCGGAGGTGAAAGCGACCTACGAGCAGTACTTC; J gene: TRBJ2-7; D gene: .; clone size: once; V gene: TRBV7-8
CDR3 protein: CASSLNGLKLFF; CDR3 DNA: TGTGCCAGCAGCTTAAATGGGCTAAAACTGTTTTTT; J gene: TRBJ1-4; D gene: .; clone size: .; V gene: TRBV3-1/TRBV3-2
CDR3 protein: CASSRPGTGIAGELFF; CDR3 DNA: TGTGCCAGCAGCCGTCCCGGGACAGGGATAGCCGGGGAGCTGTTTTTT; J gene: TRBJ2-2; D gene: TRBD1; clone size: .; V gene: TRBV5-5
CDR3 protein: CASSETGRGGEAFF; CDR3 DNA: TGTGCCAGCAGCGAAACAGGGAGGGGAGGGGAAGCTTTCTTT; J gene: TRBJ1-1; D gene: .; clone size: .; V gene: TRBV2
CDR3 protein: CASIPRGKTGELFF; CDR3 DNA: TGTGCCAGCATTCCCAGGGGGAAGACCGGGGAGCTGTTTTTT; J gene: TRBJ2-2; D gene: TRBD1; clone size: few; V gene: TRBV5-6
CDR3 protein: CASSPSGTGGSPLHF; CDR3 DNA: TGTGCCAGCTCACCATCCGGGACAGGAGGTTCACCCCTCCACTTT; J gene: TRBJ1-6; D gene: TRBD1; clone size: few; V gene: TRBV18
CDR3 protein: CASSLGGQGATDTQYF; CDR3 DNA: TGCGCCAGCAGCTTGGGGGGACAGGGGGCGACAGATACGCAGTATTTT; J gene: TRBJ2-3; D gene: TRBD1; clone size: .; V gene: TRBV5-1
CDR3 protein: CASSWGTGGYEQYF; CDR3 DNA: TGTGCCAGCAGCTGGGGGACGGGGGGTTACGAGCAGTACTTC; J gene: TRBJ2-7; D gene: TRBD2; clone size: .; V gene: TRBV5-6
CDR3 protein: CATSRPGQNYGYTF; CDR3 DNA: TGTGCCACCAGCAGACCGGGACAAAACTATGGCTACACCTTC; J gene: TRBJ1-2; D gene: .; clone size: .; V gene: TRBV15
CDR3 protein: CASSRTAANEKLFF; CDR3 DNA: TGTGCCAGCTCGAGGACAGCGGCGAATGAAAAACTGTTTTTT; J gene: TRBJ1-4; D gene: .; clone size: .; V gene: TRBV18
CDR3 protein: CASSTGTGGFSYEQYF; CDR3 DNA: TGTGCCAGTAGTACAGGGACAGGGGGCTTCTCCTACGAGCAGTACTTC; J gene: TRBJ2-7; D gene: TRBD1; clone size: .; V gene: TRBV19
CDR3 protein: CASSGELAGGNEQFF; CDR3 DNA: TGTGCCAGCAGTGGCGAGCTAGCGGGAGGAAATGAGCAGTTCTTC; J gene: TRBJ2-1; D gene: TRBD2; clone size: .; V gene: TRBV6-2/TRBV6-3
CDR3 protein: CASSLGLAGGIAKNIQYF; CDR3 DNA: TGTGCCAGCAGTTTGGGACTAGCGGGAGGGATAGCCAAAAACATTCAGTACTTC; J gene: TRBJ2-4; D gene: TRBD2; clone size: once; V gene: TRBV27
CDR3 protein: CASSLPDRGAFF; CDR3 DNA: TGTGCCAGTAGTCTCCCAGACAGGGGAGCTTTCTTT; J gene: TRBJ1-1; D gene: TRBD1; clone size: .; V gene: TRBV19
CDR3 protein: CASSIRDTLSAGYTF; CDR3 DNA: TGTGCCAGTAGTATCCGGGACACCCTCTCTGCGGGCTACACCTTC; J gene: TRBJ1-2; D gene: .; clone size: many; V gene: TRBV19
CDR3 protein: CASSLVPRTGDGYTF; CDR3 DNA: TGTGCCAGCAGCCTTGTTCCACGGACAGGGGATGGCTACACCTTC; J gene: TRBJ1-2; D gene: TRBD1; clone size: few; V gene: TRBV14
CDR3 protein: CASSGGWRLREQYF; CDR3 DNA: TGTGCCAGCAGCGGTGGGTGGCGGTTGAGGGAGCAGTACTTC; J gene: TRBJ2-7; D gene: .; clone size: .; V gene: TRBV28
CDR3 protein: CASSLIAGGPDTQYF; CDR3 DNA: TGCGCCAGCAGCTTGATAGCGGGAGGGCCAGATACGCAGTATTTT; J gene: TRBJ2-3; D gene: TRBD2; clone size: few; V gene: TRBV5-1
CDR3 protein: CASSLYSTGSTDTQYF; CDR3 DNA: TGTGCCAGCAGCTTATACAGCACGGGAAGTACAGATACGCAGTATTTT; J gene: TRBJ2-3; D gene: .; clone size: .; V gene: TRBV7-9
CDR3 protein: CASSLGQGSQYF; CDR3 DNA: TGTGCCAGCAGTCTCGGGCAGGGTTCGCAGTATTTT; J gene: TRBJ2-3; D gene: .; clone size: .; V gene: TRBV27
CDR3 protein: CASSPKGNRDGYTF; CDR3 DNA: TGCGCCAGCAGCCCGAAGGGGAATAGAGACGGCTACACCTTC; J gene: TRBJ1-2; D gene: .; clone size: once; V gene: TRBV5-1
CDR3 protein: CASSLTSLYEQYF; CDR3 DNA: TGCGCCAGCAGCCTGACTAGCCTCTACGAGCAGTACTTC; J gene: TRBJ2-7; D gene: TRBD2; clone size: once; V gene: TRBV5-1
CDR3 protein: CASSFGGYQPQHF; CDR3 DNA: TGTGCCAGCAGTTTCGGCGGATATCAGCCCCAGCATTTT; J gene: TRBJ1-5; D gene: .; clone size: .; V gene: TRBV28